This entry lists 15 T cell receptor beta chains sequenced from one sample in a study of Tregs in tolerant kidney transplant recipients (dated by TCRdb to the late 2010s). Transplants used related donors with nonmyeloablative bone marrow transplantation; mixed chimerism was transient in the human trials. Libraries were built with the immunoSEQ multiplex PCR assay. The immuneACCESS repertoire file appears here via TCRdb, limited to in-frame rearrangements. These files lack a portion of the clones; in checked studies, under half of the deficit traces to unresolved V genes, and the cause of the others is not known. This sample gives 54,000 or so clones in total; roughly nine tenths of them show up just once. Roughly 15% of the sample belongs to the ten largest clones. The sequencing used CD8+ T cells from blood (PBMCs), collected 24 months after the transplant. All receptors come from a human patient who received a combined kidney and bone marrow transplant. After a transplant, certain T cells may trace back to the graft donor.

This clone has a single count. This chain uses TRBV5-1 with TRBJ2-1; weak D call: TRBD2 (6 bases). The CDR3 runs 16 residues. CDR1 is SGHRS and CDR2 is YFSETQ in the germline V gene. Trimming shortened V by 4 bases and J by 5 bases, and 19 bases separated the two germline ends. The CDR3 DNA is TGCGCCAGCAGCGGGGATGTTGGAGGGCGTGACAATGAGCAGTTCTTC. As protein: CASSGDVGGRDNEQFF.

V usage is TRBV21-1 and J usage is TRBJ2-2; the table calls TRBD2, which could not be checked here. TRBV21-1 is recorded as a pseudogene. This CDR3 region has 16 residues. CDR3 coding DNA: TGTGCCAGCAGCAAAGCCCGACTAGAGGACACCGGGGAGCTGTTTTTT. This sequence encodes CASSKARLEDTGELFF.

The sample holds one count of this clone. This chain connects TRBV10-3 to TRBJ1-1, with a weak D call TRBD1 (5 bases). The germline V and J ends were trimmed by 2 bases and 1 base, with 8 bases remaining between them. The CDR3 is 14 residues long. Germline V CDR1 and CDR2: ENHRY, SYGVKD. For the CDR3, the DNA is TGTGCCATCAGTGAGGGACAATCGAACACTGAAGCTTTCTTT. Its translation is CAISEGQSNTEAFF.

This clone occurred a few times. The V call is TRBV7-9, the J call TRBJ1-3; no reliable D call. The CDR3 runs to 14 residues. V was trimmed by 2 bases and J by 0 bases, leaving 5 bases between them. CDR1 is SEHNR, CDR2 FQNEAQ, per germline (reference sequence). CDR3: CASSLISSGNTIYF. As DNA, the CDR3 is TGTGCCAGCAGCTTAATCTCCTCTGGAAACACCATATATTTT. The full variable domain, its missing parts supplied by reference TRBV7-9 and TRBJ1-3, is DTGVSQNPRHKITKRGQNVTFRCDPISEHNRLYWYRQTLGQGPEFLTYFQNEAQLEKSRLLSDRFSAERPKGSFSTLEIQRTEQGDSAMYLCASSLISSGNTIYFGEGSWLTVV.

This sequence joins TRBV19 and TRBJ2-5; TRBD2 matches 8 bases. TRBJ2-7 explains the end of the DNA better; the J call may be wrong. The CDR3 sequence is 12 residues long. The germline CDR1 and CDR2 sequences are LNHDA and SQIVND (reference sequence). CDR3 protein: CASSGSHYEQYF. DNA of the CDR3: TGTGCCTCGAGCGGGAGCCACTACGAGCAGTACTTC.

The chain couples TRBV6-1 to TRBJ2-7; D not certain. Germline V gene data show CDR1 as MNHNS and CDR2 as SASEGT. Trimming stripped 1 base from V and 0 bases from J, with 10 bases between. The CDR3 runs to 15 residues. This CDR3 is CASSEGGVSSYEQYF. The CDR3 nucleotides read TGTGCCAGCAGTGAAGGAGGAGTCTCCTCCTACGAGCAGTACTTC.

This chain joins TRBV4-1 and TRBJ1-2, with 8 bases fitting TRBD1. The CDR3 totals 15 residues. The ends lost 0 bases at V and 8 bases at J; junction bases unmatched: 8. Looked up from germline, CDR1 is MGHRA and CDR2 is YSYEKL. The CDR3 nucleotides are TGCGCCAGCAGCCAAGATCGGGCCCAGGGGGCCGGCTACACCTTC. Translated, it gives CASSQDRAQGAGYTF.

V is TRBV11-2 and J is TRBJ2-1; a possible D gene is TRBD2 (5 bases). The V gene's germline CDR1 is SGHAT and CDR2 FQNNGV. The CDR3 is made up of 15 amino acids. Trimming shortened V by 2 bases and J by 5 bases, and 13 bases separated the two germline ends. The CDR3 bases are TGTGCCAGCAGCTTAAACGGGGTTCCCCACAATGAGCAGTTCTTC. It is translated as CASSLNGVPHNEQFF.

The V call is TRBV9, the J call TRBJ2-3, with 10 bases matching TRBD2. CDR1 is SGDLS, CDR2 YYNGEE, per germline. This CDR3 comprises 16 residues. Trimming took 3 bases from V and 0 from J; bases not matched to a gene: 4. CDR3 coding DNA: TGTGCCAGCAGCGGGGGACTAGCGCAAAGCACAGATACGCAGTATTTT. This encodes CASSGGLAQSTDTQYF.

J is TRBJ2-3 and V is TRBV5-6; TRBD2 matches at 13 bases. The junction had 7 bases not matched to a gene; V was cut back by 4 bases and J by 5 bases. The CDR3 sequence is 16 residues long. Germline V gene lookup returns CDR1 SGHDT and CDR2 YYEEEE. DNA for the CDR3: TGTGCCAGCAGCCTCGGGACTAGCGGGATTAAAGATACGCAGTATTTT. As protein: CASSLGTSGIKDTQYF.

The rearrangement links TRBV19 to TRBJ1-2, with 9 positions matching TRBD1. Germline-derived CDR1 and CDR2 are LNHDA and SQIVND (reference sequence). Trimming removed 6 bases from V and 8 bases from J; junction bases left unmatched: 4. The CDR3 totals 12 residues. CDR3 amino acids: CASRQGAQGYTF. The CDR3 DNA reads TGTGCCAGTAGACAGGGGGCTCAGGGCTACACCTTC. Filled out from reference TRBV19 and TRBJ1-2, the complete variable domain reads DGGITQSPKYLFRKEGQNVTLSCEQNLNHDAMYWYRQDPGQGLRLIYYSQIVNDFQKGDIAEGYSVSREKKESFPLTVTSAQKNPTAFYLCASRQGAQGYTFGSGTRLTVV.

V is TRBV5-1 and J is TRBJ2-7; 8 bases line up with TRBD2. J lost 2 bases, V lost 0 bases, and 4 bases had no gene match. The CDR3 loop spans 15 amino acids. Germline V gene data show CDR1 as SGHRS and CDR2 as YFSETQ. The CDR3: CASSLVGRGAYEQYF. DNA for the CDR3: TGCGCCAGCAGCTTGGTAGGGCGGGGGGCCTACGAGCAGTACTTC. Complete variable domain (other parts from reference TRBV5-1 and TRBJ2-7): KAGVTQTPRYLIKTRGQQVTLSCSPISGHRSVSWYQQTPGQGLQFLFEYFSETQRNKGNFPGRFSGRQFSNSRSEMNVSTLELGDSALYLCASSLVGRGAYEQYFGPGTRLTVT.

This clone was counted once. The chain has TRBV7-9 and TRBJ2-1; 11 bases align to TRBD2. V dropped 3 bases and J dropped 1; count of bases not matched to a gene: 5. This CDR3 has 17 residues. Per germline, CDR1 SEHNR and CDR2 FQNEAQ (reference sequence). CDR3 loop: CASSFLLAGASYNEQFF. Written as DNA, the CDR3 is TGTGCCAGCAGCTTTTTACTAGCGGGAGCTTCCTACAATGAGCAGTTCTTC.

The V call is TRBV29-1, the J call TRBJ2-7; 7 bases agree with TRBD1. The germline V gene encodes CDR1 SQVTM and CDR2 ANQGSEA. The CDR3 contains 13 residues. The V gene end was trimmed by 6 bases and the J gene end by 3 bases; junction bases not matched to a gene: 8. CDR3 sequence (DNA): TGCAGCGTGGCCCCGGGACAGATCTACGAGCAGTACTTC. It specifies CSVAPGQIYEQYF.

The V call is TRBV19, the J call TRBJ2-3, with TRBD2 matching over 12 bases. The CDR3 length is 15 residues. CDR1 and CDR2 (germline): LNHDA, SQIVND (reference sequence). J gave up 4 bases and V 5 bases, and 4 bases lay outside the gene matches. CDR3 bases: TGTGCCAGTAGTCTGGGACTAGCGGGCTCAGATACGCAGTATTTT. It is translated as CASSLGLAGSDTQYF.